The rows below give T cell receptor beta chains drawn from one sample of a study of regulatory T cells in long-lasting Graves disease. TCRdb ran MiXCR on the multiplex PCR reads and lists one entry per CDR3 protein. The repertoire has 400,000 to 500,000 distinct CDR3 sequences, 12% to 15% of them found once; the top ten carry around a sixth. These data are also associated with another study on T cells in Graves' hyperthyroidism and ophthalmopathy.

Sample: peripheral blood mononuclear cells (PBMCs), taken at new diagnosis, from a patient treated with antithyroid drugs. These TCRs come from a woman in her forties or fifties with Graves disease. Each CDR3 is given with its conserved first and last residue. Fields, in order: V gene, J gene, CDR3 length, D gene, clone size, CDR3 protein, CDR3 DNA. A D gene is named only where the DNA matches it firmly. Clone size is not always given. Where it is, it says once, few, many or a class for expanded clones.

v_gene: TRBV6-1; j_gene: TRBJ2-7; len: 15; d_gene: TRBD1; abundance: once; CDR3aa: CASSPDRGGSYEQYF; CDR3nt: TGTGCCAGCAGTCCCGACAGGGGGGGCTCCTACGAGCAGTACTTC
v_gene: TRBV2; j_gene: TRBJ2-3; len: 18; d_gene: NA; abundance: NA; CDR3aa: CASSDPESSERITDTQYF; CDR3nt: TGTGCCAGCAGTGACCCGGAATCTTCGGAGCGGATCACAGATACGCAGTATTTT
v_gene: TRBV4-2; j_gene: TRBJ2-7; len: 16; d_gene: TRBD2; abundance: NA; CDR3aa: CASSQGRGLAGHEQYF; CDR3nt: TGTGCCAGCAGCCAAGGGAGAGGACTAGCGGGACACGAGCAGTACTTC
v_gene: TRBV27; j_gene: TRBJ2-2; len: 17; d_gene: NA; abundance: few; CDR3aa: CASSLEFSGRGTGELFF; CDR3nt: TGTGCCAGCAGTTTAGAATTCTCGGGTCGGGGTACCGGGGAGCTGTTTTTT
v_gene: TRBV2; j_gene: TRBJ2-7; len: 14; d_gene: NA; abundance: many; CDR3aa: CASSERRGLREQYF; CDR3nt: TGTGCCAGCAGTGAGAGGCGCGGGCTGAGGGAGCAGTACTTC
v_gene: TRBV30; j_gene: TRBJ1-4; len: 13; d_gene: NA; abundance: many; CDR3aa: CAWSAGSNEKLFF; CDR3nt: TGTGCCTGGAGCGCCGGGTCGAACGAAAAACTGTTTTTT
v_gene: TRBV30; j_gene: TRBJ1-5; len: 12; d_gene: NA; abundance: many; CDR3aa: CAWSGGNQPQHF; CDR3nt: TGTGCCTGGAGTGGGGGAAATCAGCCCCAGCATTTT
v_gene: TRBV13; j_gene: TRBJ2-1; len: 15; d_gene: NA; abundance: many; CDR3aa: CASTRGGGATNEQFF; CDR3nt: TGTGCCAGCACCCGAGGGGGGGGCGCAACCAATGAGCAGTTCTTC
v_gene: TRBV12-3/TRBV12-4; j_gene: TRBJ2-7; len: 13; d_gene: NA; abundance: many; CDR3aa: CASSLGRAGEQYF; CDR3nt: TGTGCCAGCAGTTTAGGCAGGGCAGGAGAGCAGTACTTC
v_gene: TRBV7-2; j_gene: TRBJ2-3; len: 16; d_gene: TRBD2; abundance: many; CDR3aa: CASSQNSGGRTDTQYF; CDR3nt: TGTGCCAGCAGTCAAAATTCGGGAGGGCGGACAGATACGCAGTATTTT
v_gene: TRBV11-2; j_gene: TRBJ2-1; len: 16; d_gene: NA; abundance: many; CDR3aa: CASSPPGLTIHNEQFF; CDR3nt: TGTGCCAGCAGCCCGCCGGGACTCACAATCCACAATGAGCAGTTCTTC
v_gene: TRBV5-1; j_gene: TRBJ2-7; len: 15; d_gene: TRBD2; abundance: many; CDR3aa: CASSETPGGAYEQYF; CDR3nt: TGCGCCAGCAGCGAAACCCCCGGGGGGGCCTACGAGCAGTACTTC
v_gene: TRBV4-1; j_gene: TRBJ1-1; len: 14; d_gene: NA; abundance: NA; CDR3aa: CASSHPGSNTEAFF; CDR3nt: TGCGCCAGCAGCCATCCCGGGTCGAACACTGAAGCTTTCTTT
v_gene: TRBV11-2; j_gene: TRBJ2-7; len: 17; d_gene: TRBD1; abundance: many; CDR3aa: CASSPLRGTGISYEQYF; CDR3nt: TGTGCCAGCAGCCCCCTTCGGGGGACAGGTATCTCCTACGAGCAGTACTTC
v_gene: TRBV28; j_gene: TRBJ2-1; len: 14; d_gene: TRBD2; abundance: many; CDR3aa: CASSSRLAGGGQFF; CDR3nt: TGTGCCAGCAGCTCTCGACTAGCGGGAGGGGGGCAGTTCTTC
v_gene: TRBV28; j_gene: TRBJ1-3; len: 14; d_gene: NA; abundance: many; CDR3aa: CASSYRATGNTIYF; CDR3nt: TGTGCCAGCAGTTACAGGGCTACTGGAAACACCATATATTTT
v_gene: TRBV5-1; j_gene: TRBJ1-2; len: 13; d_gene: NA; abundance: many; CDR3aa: CASSSGHHYGYTF; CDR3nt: TGCGCCAGCAGCTCGGGACATCACTATGGCTACACCTTC
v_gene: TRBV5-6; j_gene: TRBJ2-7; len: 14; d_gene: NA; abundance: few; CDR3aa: CASSHITAAYEQYF; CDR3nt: TGTGCCAGCAGCCACATAACAGCTGCCTACGAGCAGTACTTC
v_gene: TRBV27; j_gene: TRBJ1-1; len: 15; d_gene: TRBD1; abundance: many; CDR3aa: CASSILGQYNTEAFF; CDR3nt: TGTGCCAGCAGTATACTGGGACAGTATAACACTGAAGCTTTCTTT
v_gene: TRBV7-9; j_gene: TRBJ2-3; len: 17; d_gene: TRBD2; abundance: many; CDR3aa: CASSHGTSGVWGNTQYF; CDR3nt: TGTGCCAGCAGCCACGGGACTAGCGGAGTTTGGGGGAATACGCAGTATTTT
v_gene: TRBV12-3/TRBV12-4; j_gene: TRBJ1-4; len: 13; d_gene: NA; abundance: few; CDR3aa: CASRGQAQEKLFF; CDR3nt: TGTGCCAGCAGGGGGCAGGCTCAGGAAAAACTGTTTTTT
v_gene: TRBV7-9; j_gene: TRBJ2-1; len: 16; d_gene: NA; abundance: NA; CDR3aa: CASSLKGGGAYNEQFF; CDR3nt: TGTGCCAGCAGCTTGAAGGGAGGGGGGGCCTACAATGAGCAGTTCTTC
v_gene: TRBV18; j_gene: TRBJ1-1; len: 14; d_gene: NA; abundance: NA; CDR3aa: CASSPPAPDTEAFF; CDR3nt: TGTGCCAGCTCACCACCGGCCCCGGACACTGAAGCTTTCTTT
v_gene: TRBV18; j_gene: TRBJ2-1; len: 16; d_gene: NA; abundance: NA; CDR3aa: CASSPPGGISYNEQFF; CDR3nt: TGTGCCAGCTCACCACCCGGGGGAATCTCTTACAATGAGCAGTTCTTC
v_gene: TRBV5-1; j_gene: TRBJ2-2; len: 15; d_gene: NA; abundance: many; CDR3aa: CASSWGRSNTGELFF; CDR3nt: TGCGCCAGCAGCTGGGGACGGTCGAACACCGGGGAGCTGTTTTTT
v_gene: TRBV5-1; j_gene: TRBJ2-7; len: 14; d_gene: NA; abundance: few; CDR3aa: CASSFLQGRYEQYF; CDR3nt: TGTGCCAGCAGCTTTCTACAGGGTAGGTACGAGCAGTACTTC
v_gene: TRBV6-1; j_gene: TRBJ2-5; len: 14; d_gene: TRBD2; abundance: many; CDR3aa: CASRGLAVQETQYF; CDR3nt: TGTGCCAGCAGGGGACTAGCGGTCCAAGAGACCCAGTACTTC
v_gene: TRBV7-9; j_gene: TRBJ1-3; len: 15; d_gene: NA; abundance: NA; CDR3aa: CASSGGGSSGNTIYF; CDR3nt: TGTGCCAGCAGCGGAGGAGGATCCTCTGGAAACACCATATATTTT
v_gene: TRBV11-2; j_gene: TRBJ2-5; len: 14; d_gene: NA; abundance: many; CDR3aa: CASSFMGAQETQYF; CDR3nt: TGTGCCAGCAGCTTTATGGGAGCCCAAGAGACCCAGTACTTC
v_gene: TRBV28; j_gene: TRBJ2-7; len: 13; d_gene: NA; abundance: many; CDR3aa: CASSRQYFYEQYF; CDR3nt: TGTGCCAGCAGTCGACAGTACTTCTACGAGCAGTACTTC
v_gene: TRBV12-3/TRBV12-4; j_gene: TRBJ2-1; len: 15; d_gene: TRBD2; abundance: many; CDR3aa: CASSTGWTSVNEQFF; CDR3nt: TGTGCCAGCAGTACAGGTTGGACTAGCGTCAATGAGCAGTTCTTC
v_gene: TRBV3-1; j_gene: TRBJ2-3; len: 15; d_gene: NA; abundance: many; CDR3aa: CASSQAGTGTDTQYF; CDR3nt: TGTGCCAGCAGCCAAGCGGGAACGGGCACAGATACGCAGTATTTT
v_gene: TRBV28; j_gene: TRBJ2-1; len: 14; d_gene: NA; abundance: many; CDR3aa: CASSLEGPYNEQFF; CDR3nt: TGTGCCAGCAGTTTGGAAGGGCCCTACAATGAGCAGTTCTTC
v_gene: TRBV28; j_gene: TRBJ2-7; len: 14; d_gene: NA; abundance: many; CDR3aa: CASMRGAASYEQYF; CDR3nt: TGTGCCAGCATGAGAGGGGCTGCGTCCTACGAGCAGTACTTC
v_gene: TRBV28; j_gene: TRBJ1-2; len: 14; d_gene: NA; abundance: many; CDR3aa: CASRPGQGRYGYTF; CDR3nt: TGTGCCAGCAGACCGGGCCAAGGGAGATATGGCTACACCTTC
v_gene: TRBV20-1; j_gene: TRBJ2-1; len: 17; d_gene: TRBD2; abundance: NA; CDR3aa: CSARDPLAGALLNEQFF; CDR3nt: TGCAGTGCTAGAGATCCCCTAGCGGGAGCACTCCTCAATGAGCAGTTCTTC
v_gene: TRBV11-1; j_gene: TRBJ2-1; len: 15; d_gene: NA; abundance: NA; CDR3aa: CASSDVGTRHNEQFF; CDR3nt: TGCGCCAGCAGCGATGTTGGGACTCGTCACAATGAGCAGTTCTTC
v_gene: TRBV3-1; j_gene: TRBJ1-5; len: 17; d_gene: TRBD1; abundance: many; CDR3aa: CASSGTGTGGDNQPQHF; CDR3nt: TGTGCCAGCAGCGGAACCGGGACAGGGGGAGACAATCAGCCCCAGCATTTT
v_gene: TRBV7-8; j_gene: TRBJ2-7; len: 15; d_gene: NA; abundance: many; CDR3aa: CASSRRTTSSYEQYF; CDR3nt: TGTGCCAGCTCCCGCAGGACAACGAGCTCCTACGAGCAGTACTTC
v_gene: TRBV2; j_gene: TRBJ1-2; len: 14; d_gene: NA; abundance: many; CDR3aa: CASSKPPLNYGYTF; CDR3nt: TGTGCCAGCAGTAAGCCACCCCTAAACTATGGCTACACCTTC
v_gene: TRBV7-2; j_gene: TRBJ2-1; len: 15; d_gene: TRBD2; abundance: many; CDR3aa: CASSDSGRSYNEQFF; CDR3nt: TGTGCCAGCAGCGATAGCGGGAGGTCTTACAATGAGCAGTTCTTC
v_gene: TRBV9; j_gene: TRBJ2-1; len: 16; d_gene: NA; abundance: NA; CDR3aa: CASSRSHSGSYNEQFF; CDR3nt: TGTGCCAGCAGCAGAAGCCACTCCGGCTCCTACAATGAGCAGTTCTTC
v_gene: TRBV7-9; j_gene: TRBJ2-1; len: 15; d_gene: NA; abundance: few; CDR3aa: CASSLDSGSYNEQFF; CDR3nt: TGTGCCAGCAGCTTAGACTCAGGCTCCTACAATGAGCAGTTCTTC
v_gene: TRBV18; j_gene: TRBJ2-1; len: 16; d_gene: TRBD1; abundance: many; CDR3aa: CASSPGTGENYNEQFF; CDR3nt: TGTGCCAGCTCACCCGGGACAGGTGAGAACTACAATGAGCAGTTCTTC
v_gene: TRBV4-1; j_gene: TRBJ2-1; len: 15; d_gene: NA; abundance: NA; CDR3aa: CASSQVTGFYNEQFF; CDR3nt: TGCGCCAGCAGCCAAGTAACAGGGTTTTACAATGAGCAGTTCTTC
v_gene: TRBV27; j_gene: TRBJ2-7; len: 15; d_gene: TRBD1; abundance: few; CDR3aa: CASSPRSTGEREQYF; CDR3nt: TGTGCCAGCAGCCCTAGGTCTACAGGGGAGAGGGAGCAGTACTTC